This T cell receptor beta chain was identified during a study of molecular identifiers for immune sequencing clone quantification. Study-level findings and limits: Spiked TCR RNA from one Jurkat cell reportedly showed up when mixed among 1 million or so naive cells.

Each library that profiled naive CD8 cells came from roughly 20,000 to 1,000,000 sorted cells with 10%, 30% or 50% RNA. Germline CDR1 MNHEY, CDR2 SVGAGI. CDR3 length equals 15 residues. This clonotype was detected only a few times. As yet, its antigen is unknown. This clone may be a read error of a much larger clone one base away. Each CDR3 protein is one row after TCRdb ran MiXCR on the PCR reads. Altogether under 650,000 distinct CDR3 sequences are present, nearly 20% being singletons, with the ten largest covering roughly 0.85%. This sequence was found in a human donor in good health. Some libraries in this study had Jurkat cell RNA spiked in. The sequenced material came from naive CD8+ T cells from blood, with Jurkat cell RNA spiked in. Subset indicated: FACS-sorted CD8+CD4-CCR7+CD45RA+ naive T cells. The chain joins TRBV6-5 to TRBJ2-3; either TRBD1 or TRBD2 may fit D (5 bases each). CDR3 nucleotide sequence: TGTGCCAGCAGTGAACCAGGGAGCCAGGCCGATACGCGGTATTTT. As protein: CASSEPGSQADTRYF.